This passage covers 21 T cell receptor beta chains from one sample sequenced in a study of blood T cell repertoires in COVID-19. The protocol was immunoSEQ multiplex PCR, while the TCRdb copy is restricted to in-frame clones and leaves out a portion. Here the sample spans about 82,000 clones, 65% to 90% being singletons. The source material was peripheral blood. The source is a man at least 80 years old with acute or convalescent COVID-19.

The table lists this clone with a count of one. V gene TRBV11-2 combines with J gene TRBJ1-1; D may be TRBD1 (5 bases). V dropped 3 bases and J dropped 3 bases, with 11 bases sitting between them. Germline-derived CDR1 and CDR2 are SGHAT and FQNNGV. CDR3 size: 14 residues. CDR3 bases: TGTGCCAGCAGCTTCGACAGCTTTTACACTGAAGCTTTCTTT. Amino acid sequence: CASSFDSFYTEAFF.

The chain combines TRBV11-3 with TRBJ1-5, with D possibly TRBD1 on 6 matching bases. Germline V gene data show CDR1 as SGHNT and CDR2 as YENEEA. V was trimmed by 3 bases and J by 0 bases, leaving 9 bases between them. The CDR3 contains 15 residues. The CDR3 DNA follows: TGTGCCAGCAGCTTCGAGGGGGTTAGCAATCAGCCCCAGCATTTT. Amino acids: CASSFEGVSNQPQHF.

The rearrangement links TRBV5-4 to TRBJ2-3, with D possibly TRBD2 on 6 matching bases. Trimming removed 4 bases from V and 0 bases from J, with 15 bases in between. The CDR3 loop spans 16 amino acids. CDR1 is SGHNT, CDR2 YYREEE, per germline (reference sequence). Here the CDR3 reads CASSPKLAESTDTQYF. CDR3 coding DNA: TGTGCCAGCAGCCCTAAACTAGCTGAGAGCACAGATACGCAGTATTTT. The whole variable domain, remainder taken from reference TRBV5-4 and TRBJ2-3, is ETGVTQSPTHLIKTRGQQVTLRCSSQSGHNTVSWYQQALGQGPQFIFQYYREEENGRGNFPPRFSGLQFPNYSSELNVNALELDDSALYLCASSPKLAESTDTQYFGPGTRLTVL.

The gene calls are TRBV28 and TRBJ1-1, with D perhaps TRBD1 (5 bases). Deletions cut 3 bases from V and 2 bases from J, with 13 bases between. CDR1 is MDHEN and CDR2 is SYDVKM in the germline V gene. This CDR3 has 15 amino acids. This CDR3 is CASSFSTEINTEAFF. CDR3 bases: TGTGCCAGCAGTTTTTCGACAGAGATCAACACTGAAGCTTTCTTT.

V is TRBV10-3 and J is TRBJ2-1; 9 bases fit TRBD2. Per germline, CDR1 ENHRY and CDR2 SYGVKD. Trimming removed 4 bases from V and 2 bases from J; junction bases left unmatched: 9. This CDR3 region has 17 residues. The CDR3 sequence is CAISGAGGQVTYNEQFF. Here the CDR3 DNA reads TGTGCCATCAGTGGAGCGGGAGGCCAAGTGACCTACAATGAGCAGTTCTTC.

The gene calls are TRBV7-9 and TRBJ2-7; possible D gene TRBD2, 5 bases. The CDR3 extends over 13 amino acids. Germline V gene sequence: CDR1 SEHNR, CDR2 FQNEAQ (reference sequence). Trimming removed 1 base from V and 5 bases from J, with 9 bases in between. This chain's CDR3 is CASSLGAGDEQYF. As DNA, the CDR3 is TGTGCCAGCAGCTTAGGGGCCGGGGACGAGCAGTACTTC.

This clone was observed a few times. The chain uses TRBV2 and TRBJ2-7; TRBD2 aligns across 9 bases. J lost 1 base, V lost 3 bases, and 7 bases had no gene match. This CDR3 has 16 amino acids. The germline CDR1 and CDR2 sequences are SNHLY and FYNNEI. The CDR3 DNA reads as TGTGCCAGCAGTGATAGGACTAGCGCGTTTTCCTACGAGCAGTACTTC. Protein sequence: CASSDRTSAFSYEQYF.

This clone was recorded once. The chain is built from TRBV7-9 and TRBJ2-1, with TRBD1 matching 7 bases. Germline-derived CDR1 and CDR2 are SEHNR and FQNEAQ (reference sequence). The CDR3 loop spans 15 amino acids. Losses at the gene ends were 6 bases for V and 9 bases for J; bases not matched to a gene: 14. The CDR3 region has the DNA TGTGCCAGCAGTGATTCCGGGACAGCCTTCTCTGAGCAGTTCTTC. It translates to CASSDSGTAFSEQFF.

J is TRBJ1-2 and V is TRBV5-1; 12 bases align to TRBD1. This CDR3 has 16 amino acids. The ends lost 3 bases at V and 6 bases at J; junction bases unmatched: 9. Germline CDR1 and CDR2: SGHRS and YFSETQ. The CDR3: CASSSAPGTGGDGYTF. Here the CDR3 DNA reads TGCGCCAGCAGCTCTGCCCCCGGGACAGGGGGCGATGGCTACACCTTC.

This clone appeared a single time. The V and J genes are TRBV2 and TRBJ2-2; D is possibly TRBD1 (5 bases). This CDR3 contains 13 residues. Germline lookup yields CDR1 SNHLY and CDR2 FYNNEI. V lost 5 bases, J lost 5 bases, and 9 bases lay in between. This chain's CDR3 is CASSSDKTGELFF. The DNA for the CDR3 is TGTGCCAGCAGTTCGGACAAGACCGGGGAGCTGTTTTTT.

V gene TRBV2 combines with J gene TRBJ1-1; perhaps TRBD1 as D (6 bases). Germline CDR1 SNHLY, CDR2 FYNNEI. The CDR3 runs to 13 residues. V lost 6 bases, J lost 1 base, and 9 bases lay in between. The CDR3: CASSLQGNTEAFF. In DNA form, the CDR3 reads TGTGCCAGCAGCTTACAGGGGAACACTGAAGCTTTCTTT.

The chain joins TRBV4-1 to TRBJ2-3; D gene ambiguous. Trimming took 6 bases from V and 0 from J, leaving 7 bases between them. The CDR3 loop spans 13 amino acids. Germline CDR1 MGHRA, CDR2 YSYEKL. The chain's CDR3 is CASSLSSTDTQYF. As DNA, the CDR3 is TGCGCCAGCAGTCTCTCTAGCACAGATACGCAGTATTTT.

In DNA form, the CDR3 reads TGTGCCAGCAGCTTGGCAGGGGGTTTCGGAAAACTGTTTTTT. Translation: CASSLAGGFGKLFF. The chain employs TRBV5-4 and TRBJ1-4; 7 nucleotides line up with TRBD1. The junction had 6 bases not matched to a gene; V was cut back by 0 bases and J by 10 bases. The length of the CDR3 is 14 residues. CDR1 and CDR2 from the germline V gene are SGHNT and YYREEE (reference sequence).

This chain connects TRBV10-3 to TRBJ1-1; a weak D match, TRBD1 (5 bases). V was pared by 4 bases and J by 0 bases, with 15 bases between. This CDR3 has 16 residues. Germline loops: CDR1 ENHRY, CDR2 SYGVKD. The CDR3 protein is CAISGQSARMNTEAFF. Here the CDR3 DNA reads TGTGCCATCAGTGGACAGTCCGCCCGAATGAACACTGAAGCTTTCTTT.

The rearrangement joins TRBV2 to TRBJ2-7, with 11 positions matching TRBD2. The V gene end was trimmed by 5 bases and the J gene end by 9 bases; junction bases not matched to a gene: 12. The CDR3 runs 15 residues. Per germline, CDR1 SNHLY and CDR2 FYNNEI. CDR3 sequence reads: CASSPEIAGGPGQYF. The CDR3 DNA reads as TGTGCCAGCAGTCCCGAAATAGCGGGAGGGCCGGGGCAGTACTTC.

The V call is TRBV29-1, the J call TRBJ2-7; 8 bases agree with TRBD2. The length of the CDR3 is 15 residues. Germline CDR1 and CDR2: SQVTM and ANQGSEA. After removal of 4 bases from V and 6 bases from J, the junction contained 14 bases not matched to a gene. The CDR3 DNA sequence: TGCAGCGTTGGCGGGGGGCGGCCGGAGTCGGTCGAGCAGTACTTC. Amino acids: CSVGGGRPESVEQYF.

The V gene is TRBV3-1 (or the pseudogene TRBV3-2), the J gene TRBJ1-5; no clear D gene. Germline lookup yields CDR1 LGHDT and CDR2 YNNKEL (reference sequence). The CDR3 is made up of 14 amino acids. V lost 6 bases and J 3 bases, leaving 12 bases between the germline ends. CDR3 in DNA: TGTGCCAGCAGTCCGAGGAGGGACAATCAGCCCCAGCATTTT. The encoded protein is CASSPRRDNQPQHF.

The gene calls are TRBV5-1 and TRBJ2-1, with 9 bases aligning to TRBD2. CDR1 SGHRS and CDR2 YFSETQ come from the germline V gene. CDR3 length: 14 residues. V lost 4 bases to trimming and J lost 5 bases; unmatched junction nucleotides: 4. CDR3 region: CASSLRLADNEQFF. CDR3 sequence (DNA): TGCGCCAGCAGCCTCCGACTAGCGGACAATGAGCAGTTCTTC.

The rearrangement joins TRBV18 to TRBJ2-1; 10 bases align to TRBD1. The J segment lost 4 bases and the V segment lost 5 bases, leaving 8 bases of the junction unmatched. Germline assignment: CDR1 KGHSH and CDR2 LQKENI. CDR3 size: 16 residues. CDR3 bases: TGTGCCAGCTCATTCAGACAGGGGGCTATATACAATGAGCAGTTCTTC. Translating it yields CASSFRQGAIYNEQFF.

This clone has a handful of counts. The chain is built from TRBV27 and TRBJ2-7; D ambiguous. The V gene lost 2 bases and the J gene lost 2 bases, with 7 bases spanning the gap. Germline loops: CDR1 MNHEY, CDR2 SMNVEV (reference sequence). The CDR3 consists of 13 residues. The DNA for the CDR3 is TGTGCCAGCAGTTTAAACGGTCCCTACGAGCAGTACTTC. It encodes CASSLNGPYEQYF.

The chain links TRBV28 to TRBJ2-1, with a tentative D call TRBD1 (5 bases). The CDR3 runs to 13 residues. V dropped 3 bases and J dropped 9 bases, with 12 bases sitting between them. CDR1 MDHEN and CDR2 SYDVKM come from the germline V gene. CDR3 nucleotide sequence: TGTGCCAGCAGTTTTTCAGACAGAAGTGAGCAGTTCTTC. Protein product: CASSFSDRSEQFF.